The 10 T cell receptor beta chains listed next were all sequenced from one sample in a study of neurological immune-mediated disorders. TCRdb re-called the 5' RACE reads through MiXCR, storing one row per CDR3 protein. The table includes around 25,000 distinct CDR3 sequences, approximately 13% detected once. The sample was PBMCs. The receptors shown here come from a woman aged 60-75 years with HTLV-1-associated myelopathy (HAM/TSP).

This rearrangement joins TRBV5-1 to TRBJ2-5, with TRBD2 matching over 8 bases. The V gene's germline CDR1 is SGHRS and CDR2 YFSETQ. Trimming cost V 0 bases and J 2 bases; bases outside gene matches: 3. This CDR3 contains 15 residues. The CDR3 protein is CASSLGSSGQETQYF. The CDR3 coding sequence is TGCGCCAGCAGCTTGGGTTCTAGCGGGCAAGAGACCCAGTACTTC.

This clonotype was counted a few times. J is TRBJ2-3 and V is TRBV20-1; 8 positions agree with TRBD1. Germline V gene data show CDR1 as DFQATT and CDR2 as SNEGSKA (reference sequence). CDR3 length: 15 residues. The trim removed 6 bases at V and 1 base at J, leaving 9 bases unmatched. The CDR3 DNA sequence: TGCAGTGCCAACTCCGGGGGACAGGGCACAGATACGCAGTATTTT. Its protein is CSANSGGQGTDTQYF.

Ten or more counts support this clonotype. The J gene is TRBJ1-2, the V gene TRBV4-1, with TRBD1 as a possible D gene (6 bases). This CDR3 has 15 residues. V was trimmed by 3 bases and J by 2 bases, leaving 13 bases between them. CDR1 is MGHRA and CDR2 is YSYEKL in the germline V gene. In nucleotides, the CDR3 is TGCGCCAGCAGCCACGCTACAGGGACCAACTATGGCTACACCTTC. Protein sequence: CASSHATGTNYGYTF.

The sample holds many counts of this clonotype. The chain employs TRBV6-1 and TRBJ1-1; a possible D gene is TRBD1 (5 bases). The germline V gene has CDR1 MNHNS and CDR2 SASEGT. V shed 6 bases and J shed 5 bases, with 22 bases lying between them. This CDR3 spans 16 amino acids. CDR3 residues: CASSDPPRAKGTEAFF. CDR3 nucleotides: TGTGCCAGCAGCGACCCGCCCAGGGCGAAAGGGACTGAAGCTTTCTTT.

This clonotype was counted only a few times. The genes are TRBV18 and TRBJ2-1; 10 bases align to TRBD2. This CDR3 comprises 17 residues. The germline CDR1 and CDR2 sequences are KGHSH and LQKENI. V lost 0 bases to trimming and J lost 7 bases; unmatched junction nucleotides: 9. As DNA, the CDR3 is TGTGCCAGCTCACCACCCCAGAGGAGCGGGAGGGGAAATGAGCAGTTCTTC. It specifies CASSPPQRSGRGNEQFF.

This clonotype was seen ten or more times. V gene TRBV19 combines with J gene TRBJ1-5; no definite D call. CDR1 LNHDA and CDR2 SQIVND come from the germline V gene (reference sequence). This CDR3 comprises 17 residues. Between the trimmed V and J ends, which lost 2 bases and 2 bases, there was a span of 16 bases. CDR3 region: CASSILAYQRGNQPQHF. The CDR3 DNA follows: TGTGCCAGTAGTATACTAGCCTACCAGCGCGGCAATCAGCCCCAGCATTTT. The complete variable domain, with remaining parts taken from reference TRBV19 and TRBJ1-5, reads DGGITQSPKYLFRKEGQNVTLSCEQNLNHDAMYWYRQDPGQGLRLIYYSQIVNDFQKGDIAEGYSVSREKKESFPLTVTSAQKNPTAFYLCASSILAYQRGNQPQHFGDGTRLSIL.

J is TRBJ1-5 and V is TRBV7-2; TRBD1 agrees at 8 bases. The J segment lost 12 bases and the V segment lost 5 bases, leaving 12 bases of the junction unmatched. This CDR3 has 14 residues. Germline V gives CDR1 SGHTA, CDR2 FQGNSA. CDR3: CASSPGQADHLQHF. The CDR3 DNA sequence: TGTGCCAGCAGCCCGGGACAGGCCGATCATCTCCAGCATTTT.

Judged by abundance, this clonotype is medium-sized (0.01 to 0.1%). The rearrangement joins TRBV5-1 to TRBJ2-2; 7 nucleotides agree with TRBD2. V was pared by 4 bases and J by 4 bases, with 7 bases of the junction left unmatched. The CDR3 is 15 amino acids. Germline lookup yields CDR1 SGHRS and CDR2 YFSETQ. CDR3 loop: CASSLSGAGTGELFF. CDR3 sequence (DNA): TGCGCCAGCAGCCTCAGCGGGGCGGGCACCGGGGAGCTGTTTTTT.

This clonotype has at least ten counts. CDR3 protein: CASTGAGFPYEQYF. In DNA form, the CDR3 reads TGTGCCAGCACGGGAGCGGGTTTCCCCTACGAGCAGTACTTC. This chain links TRBV6-5 with TRBJ2-7, with D possibly being TRBD2 (6 bases). CDR1 is MNHEY and CDR2 is SVGAGI in the germline V gene. The V end lost 7 bases, the J end lost 2 bases, and 15 bases lay between the germline ends. The CDR3 has 14 residues.

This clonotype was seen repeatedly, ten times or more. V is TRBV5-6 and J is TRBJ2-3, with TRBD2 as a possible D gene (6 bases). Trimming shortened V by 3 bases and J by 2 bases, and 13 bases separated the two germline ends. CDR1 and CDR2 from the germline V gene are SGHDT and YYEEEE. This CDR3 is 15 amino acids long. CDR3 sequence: CASSSPGLHTDTQYF. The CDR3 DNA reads TGTGCCAGCAGCTCACCGGGACTCCACACAGATACGCAGTATTTT.